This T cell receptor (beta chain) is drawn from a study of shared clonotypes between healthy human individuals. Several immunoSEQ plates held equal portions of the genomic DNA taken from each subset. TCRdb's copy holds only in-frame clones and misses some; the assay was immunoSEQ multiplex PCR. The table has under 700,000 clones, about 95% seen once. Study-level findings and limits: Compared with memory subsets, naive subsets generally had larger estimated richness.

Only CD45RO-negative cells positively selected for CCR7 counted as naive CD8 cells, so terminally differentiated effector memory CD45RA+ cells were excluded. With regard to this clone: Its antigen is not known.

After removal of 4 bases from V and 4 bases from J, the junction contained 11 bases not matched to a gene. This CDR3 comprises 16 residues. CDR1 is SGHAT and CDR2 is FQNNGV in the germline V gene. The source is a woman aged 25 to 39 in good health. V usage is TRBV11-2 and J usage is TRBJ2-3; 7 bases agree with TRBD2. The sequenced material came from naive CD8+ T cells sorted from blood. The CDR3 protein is CASSYAGLGVADTQYF. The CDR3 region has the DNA TGTGCCAGCAGCTATGCCGGACTAGGTGTAGCAGATACGCAGTATTTT.